Listed below are T cell receptor beta chains from one sample, sequenced in a study of blood T cell repertoires in COVID-19. Only in-frame clones appear in the TCRdb table, and some are missing; sequencing was by immunoSEQ multiplex PCR. Of about 480,000 clones detected, about 87% appear once; the ten largest clones hold over 10%. Sequencing used peripheral blood. The origin of the receptors is a woman in her 50s with COVID-19, enrolled during active disease. Each CDR3 is given with its conserved first and last residue. The D gene is left open where the match is weak. Part of the rows lack a size; the others show once, few, many or a class for expanded clones.

clone_size,v_call,j_call,d_call,cdr3_nt,cdr3_aa
NA,TRBV30,TRBJ2-7,TRBD1,TGTGCCTGGTCCGAAAGCCACTCCGGGACAGCTATCGTCCACGAGCAGTACTTC,CAWSESHSGTAIVHEQYF
NA,TRBV13,TRBJ1-2,TRBD1,TGTGCCAGCAGCACGAGGGGGCAGGGCTACACCTTC,CASSTRGQGYTF
few,TRBV30,TRBJ1-2,TRBD1,TGTGCCTGGAGTGTACCAGAGACAGGGGTTTTGAAAGGCTACACCTTC,CAWSVPETGVLKGYTF
NA,TRBV5-1,TRBJ2-1,TRBD2,TGCGCCAGCAGCTTGACACCCGGGACTAGCGGGGGGGGCTACAATGAGCAGTTCTTC,CASSLTPGTSGGGYNEQFF
NA,TRBV19,TRBJ1-1,NA,TGTGCCAGTAGTATCGTTGAGGGCGACACTGAAGCTTTCTTT,CASSIVEGDTEAFF
NA,TRBV20-1,TRBJ2-7,NA,TGCAGTGCTAACAGAGCCTACGAGCAGTACTTC,CSANRAYEQYF
NA,TRBV20-1,TRBJ2-2,TRBD1,TGCAGTGCCAGTACAGGGGTGGGCACCGGGGAGCTGTTTTTT,CSASTGVGTGELFF
NA,TRBV5-1,TRBJ1-1,NA,TGCGCCAGCAGTCTGCAGGATTGGACTGAAGCTTTCTTT,CASSLQDWTEAFF
NA,TRBV5-1,TRBJ2-2,NA,TGCGCCAGCAGCTTCCTGGGGGGGCCCCCAATGAACACCGGGGAGCTGTTTTTT,CASSFLGGPPMNTGELFF
NA,TRBV19,TRBJ2-7,NA,TGTGCCAGTAGTGTCACACTTGGGACACCTTACGAGCAGTACTTC,CASSVTLGTPYEQYF
NA,TRBV5-1,TRBJ1-1,TRBD1,TGCGCCAGCAGTCCGGGACAGCTACAATCAATTGAAGCTTTCTTT,CASSPGQLQSIEAFF
NA,TRBV6-5,TRBJ2-1,NA,TGTGCCAGCAGCGGTCCGAGGGTCCCCTACAATGAGCAGTTCTTC,CASSGPRVPYNEQFF
NA,TRBV2,TRBJ1-1,TRBD1,TGTGCCAGCAGCCACCCTAGGGGCGGTCCCGGACAGGGAGCTTTCTTT,CASSHPRGGPGQGAFF
NA,TRBV28,TRBJ2-1,TRBD2,TGTGCCAGCAGTTTAAAGGTAGCGGGGGAAGATGAGCAGTTCTTC,CASSLKVAGEDEQFF
NA,TRBV28,TRBJ1-2,TRBD1,TGTGCCAGCAGTTTAAGGACAGGCTATGGCTACACCTTC,CASSLRTGYGYTF
once,TRBV29-1,TRBJ1-2,NA,TGCAGCGTTGCCAGGAGGCTCTATGGCTACACCTTC,CSVARRLYGYTF
NA,TRBV19,TRBJ1-5,TRBD1,TGTGCCAGTAGGACAGGGCCTCAGCCCCAGCATTTT,CASRTGPQPQHF
NA,TRBV11-2,TRBJ1-2,NA,TGTGCCAGCAGCTTAGGTCTGCAGGATATTAACTATGGCTACACCTTC,CASSLGLQDINYGYTF
NA,TRBV5-1,TRBJ1-6,TRBD1,TGCGCCAGCAGCCGTGACAGGGCTAATTCACCCCTCCACTTT,CASSRDRANSPLHF
once,TRBV5-4,TRBJ2-3,TRBD2,TGTGCCTCCGGACTAGCGGGAACAGATACGCAGTATTTT,CASGLAGTDTQYF
NA,TRBV27,TRBJ1-2,NA,TGTGCCAGCAGTTTATCCCCGTTCTATGGCTACACCTTC,CASSLSPFYGYTF
NA,TRBV6-1,TRBJ2-6,NA,TGTGCCAGCAGTGACGACAGAAACGGTCAGGTCGGTACTGGGGCCAACGTCCTGACTTTC,CASSDDRNGQVGTGANVLTF
NA,TRBV12-3/TRBV12-4,TRBJ1-5,NA,TGTGCCAGCAGTTCAGGAGGTGGTCAGCCCCAGCATTTT,CASSSGGGQPQHF
once,TRBV29-1,TRBJ1-3,NA,TGCAGCGTTGAACTCGACACCATATATTTT,CSVELDTIYF